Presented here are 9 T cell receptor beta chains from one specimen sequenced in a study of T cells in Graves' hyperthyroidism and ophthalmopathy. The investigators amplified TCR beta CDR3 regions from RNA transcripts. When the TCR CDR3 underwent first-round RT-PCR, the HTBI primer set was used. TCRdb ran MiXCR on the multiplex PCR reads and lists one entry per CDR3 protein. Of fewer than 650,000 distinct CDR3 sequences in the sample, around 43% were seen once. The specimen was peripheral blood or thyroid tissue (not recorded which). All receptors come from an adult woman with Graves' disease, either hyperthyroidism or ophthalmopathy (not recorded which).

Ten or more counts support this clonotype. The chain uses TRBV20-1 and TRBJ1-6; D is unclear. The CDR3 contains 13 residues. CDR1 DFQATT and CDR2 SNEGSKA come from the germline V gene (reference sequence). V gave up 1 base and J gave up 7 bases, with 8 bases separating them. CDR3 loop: CSARADRNSPLHF. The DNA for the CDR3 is TGCAGTGCTAGAGCGGATCGGAATTCACCCCTCCACTTT.

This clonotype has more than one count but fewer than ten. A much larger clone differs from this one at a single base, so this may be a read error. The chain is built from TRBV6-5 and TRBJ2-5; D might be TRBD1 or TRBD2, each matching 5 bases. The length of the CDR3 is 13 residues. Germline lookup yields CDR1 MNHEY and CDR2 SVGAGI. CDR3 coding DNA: TGTGCCAGCAGTTCAGGGACCCGAGAGACCCAGCACTTC. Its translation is CASSSGTRETQHF.

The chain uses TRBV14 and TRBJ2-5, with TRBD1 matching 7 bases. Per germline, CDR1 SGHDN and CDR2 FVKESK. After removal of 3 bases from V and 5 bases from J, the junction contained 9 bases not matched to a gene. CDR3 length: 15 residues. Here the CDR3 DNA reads TGTGCCAGCAGCCAGCCGACAGGGCTCCGGGAGACCCAGTACTTC. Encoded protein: CASSQPTGLRETQYF.

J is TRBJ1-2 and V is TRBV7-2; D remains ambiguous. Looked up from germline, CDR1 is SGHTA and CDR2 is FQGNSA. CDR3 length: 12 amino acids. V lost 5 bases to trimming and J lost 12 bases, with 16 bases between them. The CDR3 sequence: CASSPRGSQHTF. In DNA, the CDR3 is TGTGCCAGCAGCCCTCGTGGGTCTCAGCACACCTTC.

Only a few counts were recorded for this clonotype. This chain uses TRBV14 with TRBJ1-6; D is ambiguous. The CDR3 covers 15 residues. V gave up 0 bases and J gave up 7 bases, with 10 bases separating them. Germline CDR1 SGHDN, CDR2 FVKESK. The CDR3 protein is CASSQDRVSNSPLHF. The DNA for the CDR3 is TGTGCCAGCAGCCAAGATCGAGTATCAAATTCACCCCTCCACTTT.

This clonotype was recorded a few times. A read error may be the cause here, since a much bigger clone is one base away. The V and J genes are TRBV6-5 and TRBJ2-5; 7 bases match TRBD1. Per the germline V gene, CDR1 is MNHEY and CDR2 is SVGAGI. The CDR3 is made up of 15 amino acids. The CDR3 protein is CAISYPQQGLETQYF. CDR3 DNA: TGTGCCATCAGTTACCCTCAACAGGGGCTCGAGACCCAGTACTTC.

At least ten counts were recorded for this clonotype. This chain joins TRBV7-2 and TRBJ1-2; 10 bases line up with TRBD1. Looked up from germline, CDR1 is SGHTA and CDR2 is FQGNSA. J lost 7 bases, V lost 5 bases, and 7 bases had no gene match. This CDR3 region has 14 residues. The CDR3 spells CASSGPGQGFGYTF. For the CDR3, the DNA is TGTGCCAGCAGCGGGCCGGGACAGGGGTTTGGCTACACCTTC.

This CDR3 is CASSLTFGSSCEKLFF. As DNA, the CDR3 is TGTGCCAGCAGCTTAACGTTCGGGTCGTCGTGTGAAAAACTGTTTTTT. The chain couples TRBV7-3 to TRBJ1-4; no definite D call. The CDR3 has 16 residues. Germline CDR1 reads SGHTA; CDR2 reads FQGTGA. With 0 bases removed from V and 7 bases from J, the gap between germline ends came to 15 bases.

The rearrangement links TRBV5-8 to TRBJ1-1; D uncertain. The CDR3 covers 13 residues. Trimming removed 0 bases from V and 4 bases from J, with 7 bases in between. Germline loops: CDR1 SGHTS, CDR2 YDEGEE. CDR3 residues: CASSLGLSTEAFF. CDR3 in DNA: TGTGCCAGCAGCTTGGGTCTCTCCACTGAAGCTTTCTTT.